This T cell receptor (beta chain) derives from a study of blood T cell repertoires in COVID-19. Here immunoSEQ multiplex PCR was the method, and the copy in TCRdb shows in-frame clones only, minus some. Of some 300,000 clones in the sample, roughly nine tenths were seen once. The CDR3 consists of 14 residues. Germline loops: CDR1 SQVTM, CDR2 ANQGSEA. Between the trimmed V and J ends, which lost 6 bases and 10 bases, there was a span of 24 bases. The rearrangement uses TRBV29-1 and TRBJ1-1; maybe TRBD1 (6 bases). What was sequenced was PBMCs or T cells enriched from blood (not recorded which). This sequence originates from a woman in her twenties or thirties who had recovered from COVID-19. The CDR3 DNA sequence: TGCAGCGTCCCCGAGCGGGACACCGGCAGGGGAGCTTTCTTT. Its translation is CSVPERDTGRGAFF.